The rows below give T cell receptor beta chains drawn from one sample of a study of regulatory T cells in long-lasting Graves disease. TCRdb analysed the multiplex PCR reads with MiXCR anew, one entry per CDR3 protein. The sample has fewer than 450,000 distinct CDR3 sequences, 15% seen once; the top ten hold about 7.6%. Separately, the same data were catalogued under a study of T cells in Graves' hyperthyroidism and ophthalmopathy.

The sample consisted of peripheral blood mononuclear cells (PBMCs), taken at new diagnosis, from a patient treated with antithyroid drugs. The receptor source for this set is a woman aged 40 to 49 with Graves disease. Each CDR3 is given with its conserved first and last residue. The D gene is left open where the match is weak. Expanded clones are given a class, and other clones once, few, many or no size at all.

clone_size j_call v_call d_call cdr3_aa cdr3_nt
many TRBJ2-1 TRBV30 TRBD2 CAGGKGRWERGPYNEQFF TGTGCCGGAGGTAAAGGCAGGTGGGAGCGGGGCCCCTACAATGAGCAGTTCTTC
many TRBJ2-1 TRBV9 TRBD2 CASSSTGTSGSSYNEQFF TGTGCCAGCAGCTCCACCGGGACTAGCGGGAGCTCCTACAATGAGCAGTTCTTC
many TRBJ2-1 TRBV27 NA CASTPTVTYNEQFF TGTGCCAGCACCCCGACAGTTACCTACAATGAGCAGTTCTTC
NA TRBJ2-2 TRBV5-1 TRBD2 CASSPGLGSGELFF TGCGCCAGCAGCCCGGGACTAGGGAGCGGGGAGCTGTTTTTT
few TRBJ2-1 TRBV15 NA CATSREGHQSSYNEQFF TGTGCCACCAGCAGAGAGGGGCACCAGAGCTCCTACAATGAGCAGTTCTTC
NA TRBJ2-1 TRBV5-6 NA CASIGLGNEQFF TGTGCCAGCATTGGCCTCGGGAATGAGCAGTTCTTC
many TRBJ2-4 TRBV28 TRBD1 CASSLYTGQGAKNIQYF TGTGCCAGCAGTTTATACACGGGACAGGGGGCCAAAAACATTCAGTACTTC
many TRBJ2-5 TRBV27 TRBD2 CASSTRLAGGGETQYF TGTGCCAGCAGTACCAGACTAGCGGGAGGTGGGGAGACCCAGTACTTC
NA TRBJ1-6 TRBV11-2 NA CASSPHNSPLHF TGTGCCAGCAGCCCCCATAATTCACCCCTCCACTTT
NA TRBJ2-2 TRBV28 TRBD2 CASSLYREGTGELFF TGTGCCAGCAGTTTATACCGGGAGGGTACCGGGGAGCTGTTTTTT
NA TRBJ2-1 TRBV19 TRBD2 CASSIASGPSSYNEQFF TGTGCCAGTAGTATTGCTAGCGGGCCGAGCTCCTACAATGAGCAGTTCTTC
NA TRBJ2-5 TRBV28 TRBD1 CASSETGKVLETQYF TGTGCCAGCAGTGAGACAGGGAAGGTGCTAGAGACCCAGTACTTC
NA TRBJ2-1 TRBV19 NA CASTPRTGRYNEQFF TGTGCCAGTACCCCACGGACTGGACGATACAATGAGCAGTTCTTC
NA TRBJ2-2 TRBV7-3 NA CASSLTSGRNTGELFF TGTGCCAGCAGCTTAACTTCGGGCAGGAACACCGGGGAGCTGTTTTTT
few TRBJ1-2 TRBV24-1 NA CATSDPKATPPHGYTF TGTGCCACCAGTGATCCAAAGGCCACCCCCCCTCATGGCTACACCTTC
many TRBJ2-3 TRBV7-8 TRBD2 CASSPLPGTSGSFDTQYF TGTGCCAGCAGCCCACTCCCCGGGACTAGCGGGAGTTTCGATACGCAGTATTTT
NA TRBJ1-1 TRBV12-3/TRBV12-4 NA CASSFQRTLNMNTEAFF TGTGCCAGCAGTTTTCAGAGGACGCTTAACATGAACACTGAAGCTTTCTTT
many TRBJ2-7 TRBV5-4 TRBD2 CASTLVAGEGEQYF TGTGCCAGCACCTTAGTAGCGGGAGAAGGCGAGCAGTACTTC
many TRBJ2-1 TRBV20-1 TRBD2 CSARALVAGGHEQFF TGCAGTGCTAGAGCGTTGGTAGCGGGAGGTCATGAGCAGTTCTTC